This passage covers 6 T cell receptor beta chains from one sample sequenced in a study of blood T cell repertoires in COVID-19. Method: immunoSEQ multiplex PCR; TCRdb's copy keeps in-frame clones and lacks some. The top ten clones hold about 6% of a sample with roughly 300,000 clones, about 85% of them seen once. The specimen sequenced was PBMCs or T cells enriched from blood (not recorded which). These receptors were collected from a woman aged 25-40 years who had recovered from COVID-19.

CDR3 amino acids: CASSTVGQAPHYGYTF. The CDR3 region has the DNA TGTGCCAGTAGTACCGTAGGACAGGCACCTCACTATGGCTACACCTTC. The chain recombines TRBV19 with TRBJ1-2; 7 bases are a match to TRBD1. Germline CDR1 and CDR2: LNHDA and SQIVND (reference sequence). The junction had 11 bases not matched to a gene; V was cut back by 4 bases and J by 3 bases. The CDR3 loop spans 16 amino acids.

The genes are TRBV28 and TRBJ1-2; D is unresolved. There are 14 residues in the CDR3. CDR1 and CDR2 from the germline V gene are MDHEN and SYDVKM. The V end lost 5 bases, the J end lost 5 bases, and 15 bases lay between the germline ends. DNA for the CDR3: TGTGCCAGCAGTCCTTCTCAACAGCAGTATGGCTACACCTTC. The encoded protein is CASSPSQQQYGYTF.

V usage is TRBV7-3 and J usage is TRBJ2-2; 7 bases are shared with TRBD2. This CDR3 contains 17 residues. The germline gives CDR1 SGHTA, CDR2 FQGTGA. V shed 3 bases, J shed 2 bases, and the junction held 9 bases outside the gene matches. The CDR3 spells CASSLGLTPVNTGELFF. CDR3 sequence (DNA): TGTGCCAGCAGCTTGGGACTAACGCCAGTCAACACCGGGGAGCTGTTTTTT. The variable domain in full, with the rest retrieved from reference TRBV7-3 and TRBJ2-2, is GAGVSQTPSNKVTEKGKYVELRCDPISGHTALYWYRQSLGQGPEFLIYFQGTGAADDSGLPNDRFFAVRPEGSVSTLKIQRTERGDSAVYLCASSLGLTPVNTGELFFGEGSRLTVL.

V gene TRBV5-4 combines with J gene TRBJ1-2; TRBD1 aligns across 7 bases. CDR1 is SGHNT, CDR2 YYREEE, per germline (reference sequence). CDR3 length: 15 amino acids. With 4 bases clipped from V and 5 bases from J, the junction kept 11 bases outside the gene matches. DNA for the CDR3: TGTGCCAGCAGCCACTCGGACAGGTCGGGGTATGGCTACACCTTC. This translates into CASSHSDRSGYGYTF.

The CDR3 here is CASSDWGGSNQPQHF. CDR3 coding DNA: TGTGCCAGCAGTGATTGGGGGGGTAGCAATCAGCCCCAGCATTTT. The V call is TRBV6-1, the J call TRBJ1-5; D is perhaps TRBD1 (5 bases). Looked up from germline, CDR1 is MNHNS and CDR2 is SASEGT. Trimming took off 3 bases at V and 0 bases at J, with 9 bases between the two ends. The CDR3 runs to 15 residues.

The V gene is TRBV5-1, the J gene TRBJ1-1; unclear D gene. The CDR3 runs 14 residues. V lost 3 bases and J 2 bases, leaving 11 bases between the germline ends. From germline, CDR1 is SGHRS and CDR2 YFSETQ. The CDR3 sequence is CASSSYRANTEAFF. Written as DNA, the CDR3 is TGCGCCAGCAGCTCATACAGAGCTAACACTGAAGCTTTCTTT.